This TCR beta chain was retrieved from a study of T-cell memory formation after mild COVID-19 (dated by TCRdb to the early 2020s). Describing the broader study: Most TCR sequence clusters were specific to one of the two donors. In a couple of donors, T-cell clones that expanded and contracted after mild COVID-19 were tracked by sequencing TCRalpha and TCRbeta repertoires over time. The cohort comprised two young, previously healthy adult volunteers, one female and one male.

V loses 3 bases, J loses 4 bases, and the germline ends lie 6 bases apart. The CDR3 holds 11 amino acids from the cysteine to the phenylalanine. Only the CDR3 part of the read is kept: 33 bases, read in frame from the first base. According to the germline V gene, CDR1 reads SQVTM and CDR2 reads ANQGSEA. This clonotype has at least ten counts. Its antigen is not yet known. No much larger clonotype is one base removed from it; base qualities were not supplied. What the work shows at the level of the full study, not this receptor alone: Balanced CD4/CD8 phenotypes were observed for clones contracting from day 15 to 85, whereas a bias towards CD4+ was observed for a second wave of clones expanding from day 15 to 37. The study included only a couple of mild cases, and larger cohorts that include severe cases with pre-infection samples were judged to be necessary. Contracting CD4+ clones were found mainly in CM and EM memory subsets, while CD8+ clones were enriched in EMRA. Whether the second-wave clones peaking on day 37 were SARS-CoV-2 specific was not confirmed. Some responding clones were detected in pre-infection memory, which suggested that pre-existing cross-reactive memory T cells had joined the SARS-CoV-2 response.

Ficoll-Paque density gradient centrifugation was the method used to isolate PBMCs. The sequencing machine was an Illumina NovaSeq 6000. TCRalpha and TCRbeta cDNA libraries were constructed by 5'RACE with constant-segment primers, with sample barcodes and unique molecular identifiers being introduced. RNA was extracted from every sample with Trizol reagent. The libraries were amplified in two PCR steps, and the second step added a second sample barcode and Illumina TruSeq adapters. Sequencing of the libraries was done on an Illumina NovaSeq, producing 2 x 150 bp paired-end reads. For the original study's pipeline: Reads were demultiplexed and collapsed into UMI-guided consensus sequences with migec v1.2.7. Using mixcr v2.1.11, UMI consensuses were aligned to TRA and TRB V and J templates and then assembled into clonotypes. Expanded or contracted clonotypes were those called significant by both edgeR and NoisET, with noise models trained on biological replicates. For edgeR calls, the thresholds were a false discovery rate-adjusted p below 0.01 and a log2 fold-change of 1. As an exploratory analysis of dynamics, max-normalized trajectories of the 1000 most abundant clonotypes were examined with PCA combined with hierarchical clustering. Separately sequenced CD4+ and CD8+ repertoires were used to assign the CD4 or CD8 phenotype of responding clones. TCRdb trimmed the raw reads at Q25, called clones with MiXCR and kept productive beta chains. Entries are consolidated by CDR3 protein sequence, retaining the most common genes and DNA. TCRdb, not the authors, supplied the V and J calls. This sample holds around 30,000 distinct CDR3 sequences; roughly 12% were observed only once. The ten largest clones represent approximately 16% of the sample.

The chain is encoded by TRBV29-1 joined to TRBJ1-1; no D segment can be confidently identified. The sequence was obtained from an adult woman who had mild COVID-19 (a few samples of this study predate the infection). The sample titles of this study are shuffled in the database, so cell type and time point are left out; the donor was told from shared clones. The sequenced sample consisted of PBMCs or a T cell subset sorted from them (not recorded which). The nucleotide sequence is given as TGCAGCGTTGAGGAGGTCACTGAAGCTTTCTTT. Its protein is CSVEEVTEAFF. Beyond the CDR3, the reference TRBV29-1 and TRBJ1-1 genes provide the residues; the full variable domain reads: SAVISQKPSRDICQRGTSLTIQCQVDSQVTMMFWYRQQPGQSLTLIATANQGSEATYESGFVIDKFPISRPNLTFSTLTVSNMSPEDSSIYLCSVEEVTEAFFGQGTRLTVV.